These 11 T cell receptor beta chains share one sample of origin, sequenced in a study of shared clonotypes between healthy human individuals. Here immunoSEQ multiplex PCR was the method, and the copy in TCRdb shows in-frame clones only, minus some. The repertoire holds about 1.4 million clones, roughly 96% seen once, with approximately 1% in the top ten. The sequenced sample consisted of naive CD4+ T cells sorted from blood. Documented subset: CD45RA+ positively selected. The receptors derive from a man aged 30 to 45 in good health.

V is TRBV9 and J is TRBJ2-5; TRBD2 matches 9 bases. After removal of 0 bases from V and 7 bases from J, the junction contained 19 bases not matched to a gene. This CDR3 is 19 amino acids long. Germline V lookup: CDR1 SGDLS, CDR2 YYNGEE. The CDR3 nucleotides read TGTGCCAGCAGCGTAGCTAGCGGGGACCGGTTCGGGCATCTTGCGACCCAGTACTTC. This gives the protein CASSVASGDRFGHLATQYF.

Comments on this clone: This same CDR3 is encoded by further DNA sequences in the sample. In DNA form, the CDR3 reads TGTGCCAGCAGCTTCGGACAGACAAACACTGAAGCTTTCTTT. Its protein is CASSFGQTNTEAFF. The gene calls are TRBV5-5 and TRBJ1-1, with a tentative D call TRBD1 (6 bases). Trimming stripped 2 bases from V and 2 bases from J, with 10 bases between. The CDR3 spans 14 residues. Germline-derived CDR1 and CDR2 are SGHKS and YYEKEE (reference sequence).

This clone showed up just a few times. In the same sample, other DNA sequences code for this CDR3. The CDR3 is CASSLVAGSDEQYF. The CDR3 DNA reads TGCGCCAGCAGCTTAGTAGCGGGGAGTGACGAGCAGTACTTC. The rearrangement links TRBV5-1 to TRBJ2-7; 8 nucleotides align to TRBD2. CDR1 SGHRS and CDR2 YFSETQ come from the germline V gene. This CDR3 has 14 residues. V dropped 2 bases and J dropped 5; count of bases not matched to a gene: 6. Looking up the rest from reference TRBV5-1 and TRBJ2-7 gives the full variable domain: KAGVTQTPRYLIKTRGQQVTLSCSPISGHRSVSWYQQTPGQGLQFLFEYFSETQRNKGNFPGRFSGRQFSNSRSEMNVSTLELGDSALYLCASSLVAGSDEQYFGPGTRLTVT.

The chain uses TRBV5-1 and TRBJ1-5; no clear D gene. V was clipped by 8 bases and J by 1 base, with 16 bases between them. CDR3 length: 15 residues. Germline-derived CDR1 and CDR2 are SGHRS and YFSETQ. CDR3 region: CARRSPGKSNQPQHF. In DNA form, the CDR3 reads TGCGCCAGACGCTCTCCGGGAAAGAGCAATCAGCCCCAGCATTTT.

CDR3 sequence reads: CATSSGDVNHEQYF. CDR3 coding DNA: TGTGCCACCAGCAGCGGGGACGTCAACCACGAGCAGTACTTC. V gene TRBV15 combines with J gene TRBJ2-7; D tentatively fits TRBD1 or TRBD2 (5 bases each). V lost 3 bases, J lost 5 bases, and 14 bases lay in between. This CDR3 contains 14 residues. Germline V gene sequence: CDR1 LNHNV, CDR2 YYDKDF (reference sequence).

The chain links TRBV4-3 to TRBJ2-7; D call uncertain. Germline V gene lookup returns CDR1 LGHNA and CDR2 YSLEER. Trimming pared 0 bases from V and 6 bases from J, leaving 12 bases between. The CDR3 extends over 14 amino acids. This CDR3 is CASSQDKIPGEQYF. The DNA of the CDR3 is TGCGCCAGCAGCCAAGACAAGATCCCCGGCGAGCAGTACTTC.

V usage is TRBV7-7 and J usage is TRBJ2-2, with D possibly matching TRBD1 (6 bases). This CDR3 has 15 amino acids. Trimming removed 5 bases at V and 0 bases at J, with 10 bases between. The germline V gene encodes CDR1 SSHAT and CDR2 FNYEAQ (reference sequence). CDR3 bases: TGTGCCAGCAGCCCCAGGGGCGCGAACACCGGGGAGCTGTTTTTT. Translating gives CASSPRGANTGELFF.

This sequence joins TRBV15 and TRBJ2-1; 9 bases align to TRBD2. Germline V gene data show CDR1 as LNHNV and CDR2 as YYDKDF (reference sequence). The CDR3 runs to 20 residues. Germline trimming cut 0 bases from V and 6 bases from J; bases unmatched to any gene: 18. In nucleotides, the CDR3 is TGTGCCACCAGCAGAGATCCCCCCTTACTAGCGGGTGGTTTGGGCAATGAGCAGTTCTTC. Translated: CATSRDPPLLAGGLGNEQFF.

This clone was counted once. The chain recombines TRBV7-9 with TRBJ1-4; D remains ambiguous. The CDR3 is 12 residues long. Trimming stripped 10 bases from V and 4 bases from J, with 10 bases between. Germline assignment: CDR1 SEHNR and CDR2 FQNEAQ (reference sequence). The CDR3 protein is CANADSNEKLFF. The CDR3, as DNA: TGTGCCAACGCCGATAGTAATGAAAAACTGTTTTTT.

The rearrangement links TRBV2 to TRBJ2-3, with a possible D match to TRBD2 (5 bases). CDR1 is SNHLY and CDR2 is FYNNEI in the germline V gene. Trimming left V 8 bases short and J 0 bases short, with 24 bases between. This CDR3 contains 18 residues. The CDR3 loop reads CASSRTLTQTTSTDTQYF. CDR3 coding DNA: TGTGCCAGCTCCCGAACCCTAACACAGACTACTAGCACAGATACGCAGTATTTT.

The chain links TRBV5-4 to TRBJ2-1; perhaps TRBD1 as D (5 bases). CDR1 SGHNT and CDR2 YYREEE come from the germline V gene (reference sequence). The CDR3 extends over 16 amino acids. Trimming removed 2 bases at V and 7 bases at J, with 19 bases between. The CDR3 is CASSFQGADRGNEQFF. The CDR3, as DNA: TGTGCCAGCAGCTTCCAGGGTGCGGACCGAGGAAATGAGCAGTTCTTC.